The TCR beta chain described here comes from a study of CD8 T cells in ankylosing spondylitis. CDR1 is SGDLS and CDR2 is YYNGEE in the germline V gene. V shed 5 bases, J shed 5 bases, and the junction held 5 bases outside the gene matches. CDR3 size: 13 residues. Libraries for TCR beta were made by quantitative 5'-RACE with molecular barcodes. TCRdb analysed the 5' RACE reads with MiXCR anew, one entry per CDR3 protein. The sample comprises some 130,000 distinct CDR3 sequences, approximately 14% of which are singletons, and under 3% rests with the top ten. This clonotype was found many times. This chain links TRBV9 with TRBJ2-5; 8 bases line up with TRBD2. Sequenced: blood, either unsorted or a sorted T cell fraction (not recorded which). This TCR derives from a female donor with ankylosing spondylitis or in good health (not recorded which). Here the CDR3 DNA reads TGTGCCAGCAGTCGGGGGGGCCGGGAGACCCAGTACTTC. It yields the protein CASSRGGRETQYF.